The 31 T cell receptor beta chains below come from one sample, sequenced in a study of response to subunit inactivated influenza vaccine (dated by TCRdb to the late 2010s). The receptor library was made with RT-PCR. Sequenced on an Illumina HiSeq 2500. Using fastp trimming at Q25 and MiXCR clonotype assembly, TCRdb reanalyzed the public sequencing data and kept in-frame beta chains. Every CDR3 protein is listed once, alongside the most common genes and DNA of its rows. The table for this sample lists 250,000 to 350,000 distinct CDR3 sequences; around 20% of them were counted only once. The ten most abundant clones make up under 13% of the sample. The sample in question was PBMCs from blood, obtained 21 months after vaccination. These receptors were taken from a man between 50 and 75 years old who received an inactivated influenza vaccine. Donor details come from another sample of the same person, matched by shared clones.

This clonotype has more than one count but fewer than ten. J is TRBJ1-2 and V is TRBV4-1; no firm D call. CDR1 and CDR2 (germline): MGHRA, YSYEKL. This CDR3 is 17 amino acids long. Trimming removed 4 bases from V and 4 bases from J, with 22 bases in between. The CDR3 DNA follows: TGCGCCAGCAGCCGGAACCCCATGGGGATTGCGACCTATGGCTACACCTTC. It codes for CASSRNPMGIATYGYTF.

The chain carries TRBV5-1 and TRBJ1-5; 7 bases line up with TRBD1. Trimming cost V 4 bases and J 2 bases; bases outside gene matches: 6. Germline loops: CDR1 SGHRS, CDR2 YFSETQ. The CDR3 extends over 15 amino acids. The CDR3 region has the DNA TGCGCCAGCAGCACCGACAGGGAGGGCAATCAGCCCCAGCATTTT. Translated, it gives CASSTDREGNQPQHF.

Concerning this clonotype itself: The junction departs from germline at one end; a sequencing error may be responsible. The V call is TRBV28, the J call TRBJ2-7; 10 nucleotides align to TRBD1. CDR3 length equals 12 residues. From germline, CDR1 is MDHEN and CDR2 SYDVKM. CDR3 coding DNA: TGTGCCAGCAGTTTATGGGGGACAGGGGTTAACTTC. Translation: CASSLWGTGVNF.

This clonotype was recorded a few times. The chain has TRBV10-3 and TRBJ2-7; TRBD2 aligns across 7 bases. The CDR3 is 17 residues long. V shed 0 bases, J shed 5 bases, and the junction held 13 bases outside the gene matches. Germline lookup yields CDR1 ENHRY and CDR2 SYGVKD. CDR3 amino acids: CAISESVAGDVRNEQYF. The DNA of the CDR3 is TGTGCCATCAGTGAGTCGGTGGCGGGAGACGTCAGGAACGAGCAGTACTTC.

V usage is TRBV4-1 and J usage is TRBJ2-7; 7 nucleotides line up with TRBD2. The CDR3 sequence is 16 residues long. Germline V gene data show CDR1 as MGHRA and CDR2 as YSYEKL. V trimming: 0 bases; J trimming: 7 bases; junction bases outside the gene matches: 12. This chain's CDR3 is CASSQDPWAGEGEQYF. In DNA form, the CDR3 reads TGCGCCAGCAGCCAAGATCCCTGGGCGGGGGAAGGGGAGCAGTACTTC.

This clonotype has just a few counts. V and J are TRBV20-1 and TRBJ1-5; D gene ambiguous. The CDR3 has 14 residues. Germline values: CDR1 DFQATT, CDR2 SNEGSKA (reference sequence). The ends were cut back, 1 base at V and 3 bases at J, with 10 bases in the middle. The CDR3 is CSARGGRYNQPQHF. The CDR3 DNA is TGCAGTGCTAGAGGCGGAAGATACAATCAGCCCCAGCATTTT.

This chain joins TRBV20-1 and TRBJ2-1, with 11 bases lining up with TRBD2. The CDR3 is 16 amino acids. V dropped 5 bases and J dropped 6; count of bases not matched to a gene: 12. Germline lookup yields CDR1 DFQATT and CDR2 SNEGSKA (reference sequence). As DNA, the CDR3 is TGCAGTGCTCCCTTCGTTAGCGGGAGGGAGGTCAATGAGCAGTTCTTC. Amino acids: CSAPFVSGREVNEQFF.

There are many counts of this clonotype. The germline gene is not matched at one end of the junction; a read error may be the cause. The chain combines TRBV5-1 with TRBJ1-1, with D possibly matching TRBD1 (6 bases). Germline V gene data show CDR1 as SGHRS and CDR2 as YFSETQ. The CDR3 covers 14 residues. For the CDR3, the DNA is TGTGCCAGCAGTTCCGGGACACTGAACACTGAAGCTTTCTTT. Amino acids: CASSSGTLNTEAFF.

This clonotype occurred a few times. The chain links TRBV29-1 to TRBJ2-1; D ambiguous. The CDR3 spans 13 residues. V dropped 7 bases and J dropped 8 bases, with 18 bases sitting between them. Germline values: CDR1 SQVTM, CDR2 ANQGSEA. The CDR3 nucleotides read TGCAGCGCCTCGGCCCAGGCTGGCCATGAGCAGTTCTTC. As protein: CSASAQAGHEQFF.

The chain is built from TRBV19 and TRBJ1-5; 8 nucleotides line up with TRBD1. Per the germline V gene, CDR1 is LNHDA and CDR2 is SQIVND (reference sequence). V trimming: 6 bases; J trimming: 6 bases; junction bases outside the gene matches: 7. CDR3 length equals 14 residues. CDR3 nucleotides: TGTGCCAGTAGCCCTCAACAGGGGGTTCAGCCCCAGCATTTT. Translated, it gives CASSPQQGVQPQHF.

V and J are TRBV11-2 and TRBJ1-6; 9 positions match TRBD1. This CDR3 has 17 amino acids. V dropped 2 bases and J dropped 6; count of bases not matched to a gene: 8. Germline CDR1 SGHAT, CDR2 FQNNGV. The CDR3 coding sequence is TGTGCCAGCAGCTTAAGACTCGGGGGACAGGGTAATTCACCCCTCCACTTT. Its translation is CASSLRLGGQGNSPLHF.

This clonotype occurred many times. The chain couples TRBV6-1 to TRBJ1-2; 8 positions agree with TRBD1. The V gene end was trimmed by 5 bases and the J gene end by 1 base; junction bases not matched to a gene: 9. This CDR3 region has 16 residues. Looked up from germline, CDR1 is MNHNS and CDR2 is SASEGT. For the CDR3, the DNA is TGTGCCAGCAGTCCCCGGACAGGGTCTCATAACTATGGCTACACCTTC. It translates to CASSPRTGSHNYGYTF.

The gene calls are TRBV4-3 and TRBJ2-5, with TRBD1 matching over 12 bases. Trimming took 4 bases from V and 5 from J; bases not matched to a gene: 5. Germline V CDR1 and CDR2: LGHNA, YSLEER. The CDR3 has 15 residues. CDR3 sequence: CASSRGTGGAETQYF. CDR3 nucleotide sequence: TGCGCCAGCAGCCGAGGGACAGGGGGCGCGGAGACCCAGTACTTC.

Ten or more counts support this clonotype. This chain joins TRBV2 and TRBJ1-4; 7 nucleotides align to TRBD1. Unmatched junction bases numbered 9, after V lost 7 bases and J lost 7 bases. CDR1 is SNHLY, CDR2 FYNNEI, per germline. This CDR3 contains 14 residues. CDR3 residues: CASTPGQSGEKLFF. For the CDR3, the DNA is TGTGCCAGCACTCCGGGACAGTCAGGTGAAAAACTGTTTTTT.

The chain joins TRBV21-1 to TRBJ1-2; the table assigns TRBD1, which was not confirmed against the DNA. TRBV21-1 is assigned pseudogene status. This CDR3 contains 11 residues. CDR3 sequence (DNA): TGTGCCAGCAGACTACAGGGGGCACCCTGCTTC. Translating it yields CASRLQGAPCF.

V and J are TRBV18 and TRBJ2-1; 8 bases are a match to TRBD2. This CDR3 contains 16 residues. V gave up 4 bases and J gave up 2 bases; unmatched junction bases: 7. Germline V lookup: CDR1 KGHSH, CDR2 LQKENI. The CDR3 DNA reads TGTGCCAGCTCACAGATGACTAGCGTTGCCTACAATGAGCAGTTCTTC. Its translation is CASSQMTSVAYNEQFF. Supplemented by reference TRBV18 and TRBJ2-1, the full variable domain reads NAGVMQNPRHLVRRRGQEARLRCSPMKGHSHVYWYRQLPEEGLKFMVYLQKENIIDESGMPKERFSAEFPKEGPSILRIQQVVRGDSAAYFCASSQMTSVAYNEQFFGPGTRLTVL.

This clonotype has ten or more counts. The V gene is TRBV6-2 or TRBV6-3, the J gene TRBJ1-5, with 7 bases identical to TRBD1. Germline CDR1 and CDR2: MNHEY and SVGEGT. This CDR3 spans 17 amino acids. V lost 5 bases and J lost 0; bases outside the gene matches: 10. CDR3: CASSPETGTYSNQPQHF. The CDR3 DNA reads as TGTGCCAGCAGTCCCGAGACAGGGACCTATAGCAATCAGCCCCAGCATTTT.

V and J are TRBV6-1 and TRBJ2-1; no definite D call. From germline, CDR1 is MNHNS and CDR2 SASEGT. Trimming shortened V by 2 bases and J by 5 bases, and 10 bases separated the two germline ends. The length of the CDR3 is 14 residues. The CDR3 DNA sequence: TGTGCCAGCAGTGAATTAGGGAAGAACAATGAGCAGTTCTTC. Amino acids: CASSELGKNNEQFF.

This clonotype has only a few counts. The V and J genes are TRBV12-3 or TRBV12-4 and TRBJ1-5, with unresolved D. The V end was cut by 6 bases, the J end by 11 bases, with 20 bases between. The length of the CDR3 is 14 residues. CDR3 nucleotides: TGTGCCAGCAGCCCTAGGTCGGCGAAATCCGCCCAGCATTTT. Protein product: CASSPRSAKSAQHF.

This clonotype was detected ten times or more. The chain has TRBV29-1 and TRBJ1-2, with 12 bases matching TRBD1. Unmatched junction bases numbered 13, after V lost 4 bases and J lost 1 base. Germline V gene data show CDR1 as SQVTM and CDR2 as ANQGSEA. This CDR3 region has 18 residues. The CDR3 region has the DNA TGCAGCGTTGCGGGGACAGGGGGCGGAAGACAGATTAACTATGGCTACACCTTC. Protein product: CSVAGTGGGRQINYGYTF. Drawing the rest from reference TRBV29-1 and TRBJ1-2, the complete variable domain is SAVISQKPSRDICQRGTSLTIQCQVDSQVTMMFWYRQQPGQSLTLIATANQGSEATYESGFVIDKFPISRPNLTFSTLTVSNMSPEDSSIYLCSVAGTGGGRQINYGYTFGSGTRLTVV.

This clonotype was seen a handful of times. The chain couples TRBV9 to TRBJ1-2; no definite D call. Trimming stripped 9 bases from V and 6 bases from J, with 12 bases between. The CDR3 loop spans 11 amino acids. Germline CDR1 SGDLS, CDR2 YYNGEE. Here the CDR3 DNA reads TGTGCCACCTCGGGCCTGGATGGCTACACCTTC. Its translation: CATSGLDGYTF.

The rearrangement uses TRBV7-2 and TRBJ2-4; 10 bases are shared with TRBD1. Germline CDR1 is SGHTA and CDR2 is FQGNSA. The CDR3 consists of 15 residues. V dropped 6 bases and J dropped 6; count of bases not matched to a gene: 8. The CDR3 reads CASRDRDRGLNIQYF. The CDR3 DNA is TGTGCCAGCAGAGACCGGGACAGGGGCTTAAACATTCAGTACTTC.

The chain links TRBV20-1 to TRBJ1-6; TRBD1 might be the D (5 bases). V was clipped by 6 bases and J by 3 bases, with 12 bases between them. This CDR3 is 14 amino acids long. The germline V gene has CDR1 DFQATT and CDR2 SNEGSKA (reference sequence). CDR3 loop: CSARQLNYNSPLHF. The CDR3 nucleotides are TGCAGTGCGAGACAGCTTAACTATAATTCACCCCTCCACTTT.

The chain links TRBV2 to TRBJ2-2; perhaps D is TRBD1 or TRBD2 (5 bases each). The V end was cut by 8 bases, the J end by 0 bases, with 13 bases between. The CDR3 consists of 15 residues. CDR1 is SNHLY, CDR2 FYNNEI, per germline. The CDR3 reads CASAIGATNTGELFF. CDR3 DNA: TGTGCCAGCGCAATCGGGGCCACGAACACCGGGGAGCTGTTTTTT.

This clonotype was detected a few times. This rearrangement joins TRBV7-2 to TRBJ1-4; D remains ambiguous. The V and J ends lost 3 bases and 7 bases respectively, with 12 bases between them. The CDR3 extends over 14 amino acids. Germline CDR1 and CDR2: SGHTA and FQGNSA. The CDR3 loop reads CASSFKVPVEKLFF. The CDR3 DNA reads as TGTGCCAGCAGCTTTAAAGTACCGGTTGAAAAACTGTTTTTT.

This clonotype was seen many times. The chain recombines TRBV12-3 or TRBV12-4 with TRBJ1-1; the D gene is possibly TRBD1 (6 bases). The CDR3 covers 15 residues. Trimming shortened V by 5 bases and J by 0 bases, and 13 bases separated the two germline ends. CDR3 loop: CASSLHTGMNTEAFF. The CDR3 DNA sequence: TGTGCCAGCAGTCTCCATACAGGGATGAACACTGAAGCTTTCTTT.

The chain carries TRBV4-2 and TRBJ1-1; 7 bases are shared with TRBD1. Per germline, CDR1 LGHNA and CDR2 YNFKEQ. V shed 3 bases and J 1 base; nucleotides not matched to a gene: 11. The CDR3 runs 17 residues. CDR3 region: CASSHRLTGTENTEAFF. The CDR3, as DNA: TGTGCCAGCAGCCATCGCTTAACCGGGACAGAGAACACTGAAGCTTTCTTT.

This clonotype showed up just a few times. V usage is TRBV7-2 and J usage is TRBJ2-5; D unclear. The CDR3 runs 14 residues. Germline V gene sequence: CDR1 SGHTA, CDR2 FQGNSA. V was pared by 0 bases and J by 2 bases, with 7 bases between. CDR3 nucleotide sequence: TGTGCCAGCAGCTTAGCGGATTCACAAGAGACCCAGTACTTC. It codes for CASSLADSQETQYF. Combining the CDR3 with reference TRBV7-2 and TRBJ2-5 gives the whole variable domain GAGVSQSPSNKVTEKGKDVELRCDPISGHTALYWYRQSLGQGLEFLIYFQGNSAPDKSGLPSDRFSAERTGGSVSTLTIQRTQQEDSAVYLCASSLADSQETQYFGPGTRLLVL.

This sequence joins TRBV7-3 and TRBJ2-2, with D hard to call. Looked up from germline, CDR1 is SGHTA and CDR2 is FQGTGA. CDR3 length: 13 amino acids. Trimming took off 0 bases at V and 3 bases at J, with 2 bases between the two ends. CDR3: CASSLTHTGELFF. In DNA, the CDR3 is TGTGCCAGCAGCTTAACCCACACCGGGGAGCTGTTTTTT.

This clonotype has just a few counts. The rearrangement joins TRBV27 to TRBJ1-6, with no clear D. The germline CDR1 and CDR2 sequences are MNHEY and SMNVEV (reference sequence). CDR3 size: 16 residues. The ends were cut back, 4 bases at V and 0 bases at J, with 10 bases in the middle. CDR3 in DNA: TGTGCCAGCAGTTCGGCACCGAGCTCCTATAATTCACCCCTCCACTTT. It encodes CASSSAPSSYNSPLHF.

V gene TRBV4-1 combines with J gene TRBJ2-3; D unclear. Germline V lookup: CDR1 MGHRA, CDR2 YSYEKL. The CDR3 sequence is 15 residues long. V was pared by 0 bases and J by 1 base, with 8 bases between. The CDR3 spells CASSQDGWGTDTQYF. CDR3 coding DNA: TGCGCCAGCAGCCAAGATGGTTGGGGCACAGATACGCAGTATTTT.